In its sample, the clone carrying this TCR beta chain was seen once. Antigen unknown. The sample comes from a study of graft-versus-host responses after intestinal transplantation. About the research overall: Isolated intestinal, liver-intestinal, or multivisceral transplants had been given to the recipients. General study results and limits: Researchers found GvH clones in recipient marrow, and some showed up first in ileum or blood.

Profiling relied on immunoSEQ multiplex PCR, and the TCRdb table lists in-frame clones only, not all of them. Counted here are 90,000 to 120,000 clones, approximately 90% occurring once; the ten biggest clones make up about 0.75%. V dropped 4 bases and J dropped 1 base, with 10 bases sitting between them. The CDR3 length is 14 residues. Germline V gene data show CDR1 as MNHEY and CDR2 as SVGAGI. The gene calls are TRBV6-5 and TRBJ1-1, with D unclear. The specimen comprised unstimulated CD4+ T cells sorted from spleen or lymph node cells, sampled before transplant. The receptor was derived from a human donor who was the organ donor for an intestinal transplant. CDR3 bases: TGTGCCAGCAGTTTAGGGTGGGGGAACACTGAAGCTTTCTTT. Protein sequence: CASSLGWGNTEAFF.